These 11 T cell receptor beta chains came from one sample sequenced in a study of control samples from healthy donors and cancer patients. Assay: immunoSEQ multiplex PCR; the TCRdb copy retains only in-frame clones and omits some. The sample includes more than 150,000 clones, about 93% of them seen just once. Sequencing was done on a sample of blood. These TCRs come from a man aged 45 to 65 in good health.

The rearrangement links TRBV30 to TRBJ2-1, with D possibly matching TRBD2 (5 bases). Trimming took off 3 bases at V and 7 bases at J, with 19 bases between the two ends. The V gene's germline CDR1 is GTSNPN and CDR2 SVGIG (reference sequence). CDR3 length equals 15 residues. DNA of the CDR3: TGTGCCTGGAGCGAGAACTGGCGGGCCGGGAATGAGCAGTTCTTC. This codes for CAWSENWRAGNEQFF.

This sequence joins TRBV29-1 and TRBJ1-1; TRBD1 matches at 10 bases. The CDR3 is 13 amino acids. V shed 7 bases and J 0 bases; nucleotides not matched to a gene: 2. Germline-derived CDR1 and CDR2 are SQVTM and ANQGSEA. CDR3 loop: CSGGQGMNTEAFF. As DNA, the CDR3 is TGCAGCGGGGGACAGGGGATGAACACTGAAGCTTTCTTT.

V usage is TRBV20-1 and J usage is TRBJ2-7; 10 bases map to TRBD1. This CDR3 is built from 15 residues. Losses at the gene ends were 3 bases for V and 5 bases for J; bases not matched to a gene: 10. Germline assignment: CDR1 DFQATT and CDR2 SNEGSKA (reference sequence). The CDR3: CSASSTGTGANEQYF. In nucleotides, the CDR3 is TGCAGTGCTAGTTCTACCGGGACAGGGGCAAACGAGCAGTACTTC.

Worth noting for this clone: Germline is not matched at one junction end, which may reflect a read error. The chain combines TRBV7-7 with TRBJ2-7, with a possible D match to TRBD2 (6 bases). Germline-derived CDR1 and CDR2 are SSHAT and FNYEAQ (reference sequence). The CDR3 runs to 15 residues. CDR3 DNA sequence: TGTGCTAGCAGCTTGGGTAGCGGAGCCTACTACGAGCAGTACTTC. It codes for CASSLGSGAYYEQYF. Complete variable domain (other parts from reference TRBV7-7 and TRBJ2-7): GAGVSQSPRYKVTKRGQDVTLRCDPISSHATLYWYQQALGQGPEFLTYFNYEAQPDKSGLPSDRFSAERPEGSISTLTIQRTEQRDSAMYRCASSLGSGAYYEQYFGPGTRLTVT.

DNA for the CDR3: TGTGCCAGCTCATCCCGAGGTGTTACGCAGTATTTT. Protein: CASSSRGVTQYF. V gene TRBV18 combines with J gene TRBJ2-3; D is unresolved. The CDR3 runs 12 residues. Germline V lookup: CDR1 KGHSH, CDR2 LQKENI. The ends were cut back, 5 bases at V and 8 bases at J, with 11 bases in the middle.

Points on this clone: A read error may produce the germline difference seen at one junction end. The rearrangement links TRBV5-1 to TRBJ2-3, with no clear D. The CDR3 contains 10 residues. CDR1 SGHRS and CDR2 YFSETQ come from the germline V gene. CDR3 residues: CASMGDTQYF. The CDR3, as DNA: TGCGCGAGCATGGGAGATACGCAGTATTTT. Drawing the rest from reference TRBV5-1 and TRBJ2-3, the complete variable domain is KAGVTQTPRYLIKTRGQQVTLSCSPISGHRSVSWYQQTPGQGLQFLFEYFSETQRNKGNFPGRFSGRQFSNSRSEMNVSTLELGDSALYLCASMGDTQYFGPGTRLTVL.

V usage is TRBV19 and J usage is TRBJ2-5, with TRBD1 identical over 9 bases. The CDR3 is made up of 14 amino acids. Germline trimming cut 4 bases from V and 6 bases from J; bases unmatched to any gene: 6. Germline lookup yields CDR1 LNHDA and CDR2 SQIVND (reference sequence). The CDR3 nucleotides are TGTGCCAGTAGTACACAGGGGGCGACAAAGACCCAGTACTTC. Translation gives CASSTQGATKTQYF.

The chain employs TRBV28 and TRBJ1-5; D unclear. V dropped 6 bases and J dropped 7 bases, with 19 bases sitting between them. Germline assignment: CDR1 MDHEN and CDR2 SYDVKM. The length of the CDR3 is 15 residues. The CDR3 nucleotides are TGTGCCAGCAGCACCGCGGCTGGGTGGAAGCAGCCCCAGCATTTT. It specifies CASSTAAGWKQPQHF. Variable domain in full (rest from reference TRBV28 and TRBJ1-5): DVKVTQSSRYLVKRTGEKVFLECVQDMDHENMFWYRQDPGLGLRLIYFSYDVKMKEKGDIPEGYSVSREKKERFSLILESASTNQTSMYLCASSTAAGWKQPQHFGDGTRLSIL.

Only one count was recorded for this clone. The J gene is TRBJ1-6, the V gene TRBV14; tentative D call: TRBD1 (5 bases). Germline CDR1 is SGHDN and CDR2 is FVKESK. This CDR3 has 15 amino acids. The V end was cut by 4 bases, the J end by 5 bases, with 12 bases between. This CDR3 reads CASSPGLGHNSPLHF. The CDR3 nucleotides are TGTGCCAGCAGCCCGGGACTCGGCCATAATTCACCCCTCCACTTT.

This rearrangement joins TRBV28 to TRBJ1-2; no firm D call. CDR1 and CDR2 from the germline V gene are MDHEN and SYDVKM. This CDR3 has 13 amino acids. V shed 2 bases and J shed 5 bases, with 9 bases lying between them. CDR3 in DNA: TGTGCCAGCAGTTTAGGTTCGGTTTATGGCTACACCTTC. Protein product: CASSLGSVYGYTF.

This sequence joins TRBV4-2 and TRBJ2-1, with 11 bases lining up with TRBD2. With 0 bases clipped from V and 9 bases from J, the junction kept 10 bases outside the gene matches. Germline assignment: CDR1 LGHNA and CDR2 YNFKEQ. CDR3 size: 17 residues. The CDR3: CASSQETSGIGWPEQFF. In DNA form, the CDR3 reads TGTGCCAGCAGCCAAGAGACTAGCGGGATAGGATGGCCTGAGCAGTTCTTC.